A single sample is the source of the 21 T cell receptor beta chains below, sequenced in a study of neurological immune-mediated disorders. From the 5' RACE reads, TCRdb called clonotypes with MiXCR, one entry per CDR3 protein. The sample includes more than 50,000 distinct CDR3 sequences, 8% to 9% of them seen just once. Stated time point: longitudinal time-point 3. The sequenced material came from PBMCs. All receptors derive from a woman between 35 and 50 years old in good health.

This clonotype was observed at least ten times. The V and J genes are TRBV20-1 and TRBJ1-1; possible D gene TRBD1, 6 bases. Germline lookup yields CDR1 DFQATT and CDR2 SNEGSKA (reference sequence). V lost 1 base, J lost 1 base, and 13 bases lay in between. The CDR3 runs to 15 residues. The CDR3 bases are TGCAGTGCTAGAGCAAGAGACAGGCGGAACACTGAAGCTTTCTTT. Translated: CSARARDRRNTEAFF.

In this sample, this clonotype turned up many times. A read error may explain this, as a much larger clone is one base away. The rearrangement uses TRBV7-2 and TRBJ2-3; D is perhaps TRBD2 (6 bases). Per germline, CDR1 SGHTA and CDR2 FQGNSA. CDR3 size: 12 residues. Trimming pared 3 bases from V and 7 bases from J, leaving 8 bases between. The CDR3 region has the DNA TGTGCCAGCAGCTTGGGAGGAAATACGCAGTATTTT. Amino acid sequence: CASSLGGNTQYF.

This clonotype has a count of ten or more. The chain is built from TRBV5-5 and TRBJ1-1; a possible D gene is TRBD1 (5 bases). Germline assignment: CDR1 SGHKS and CDR2 YYEKEE (reference sequence). The CDR3 loop spans 16 amino acids. V was shortened by 0 bases and J by 4 bases, with 16 bases between the two germline ends. In DNA, the CDR3 is TGTGCCAGCAGCTTGGGGGCGGCAGGGATGGGCACTGAAGCTTTCTTT. Amino acids: CASSLGAAGMGTEAFF.

The sample holds many counts of this clonotype. The genes are TRBV20-1 and TRBJ1-1, with D perhaps matching TRBD1 (5 bases). Trimming took 3 bases from V and 2 from J, leaving 13 bases between them. This CDR3 contains 14 residues. Germline values: CDR1 DFQATT, CDR2 SNEGSKA (reference sequence). The chain's CDR3 is CSARGLLPNTEAFF. Here the CDR3 DNA reads TGCAGTGCTAGGGGGCTACTACCCAACACTGAAGCTTTCTTT.

This chain uses TRBV6-5 with TRBJ1-2; D call uncertain. The CDR3 is 14 amino acids. The V gene lost 5 bases and the J gene lost 1 base, with 11 bases spanning the gap. Germline V gene lookup returns CDR1 MNHEY and CDR2 SVGAGI. The DNA for the CDR3 is TGTGCCAGCAGTACCATTCAGAGTAACTATGGCTACACCTTC. Translating gives CASSTIQSNYGYTF.

There are many counts of this clonotype. This rearrangement joins TRBV12-3 or TRBV12-4 to TRBJ2-4, with D possibly TRBD2 on 6 matching bases. The CDR3 contains 16 residues. V was shortened by 4 bases and J by 6 bases, with 19 bases between the two germline ends. CDR3: CASSSPGGPNGNIQYF. CDR3 sequence (DNA): TGTGCCAGCAGTTCCCCTGGAGGGCCCAATGGAAACATTCAGTACTTC.

This clonotype was seen many times. The V call is TRBV10-3, the J call TRBJ1-1; the D gene is possibly TRBD1 (5 bases). V was trimmed by 3 bases and J by 3 bases, leaving 11 bases between them. The CDR3 is 14 residues long. Germline V gene sequence: CDR1 ENHRY, CDR2 SYGVKD. The DNA for the CDR3 is TGTGCCATCAGTGATTTGGGGGAGGACACTGAAGCTTTCTTT. Amino acid sequence: CAISDLGEDTEAFF.

In this sample, this clonotype turned up many times. The chain employs TRBV12-3 or TRBV12-4 and TRBJ2-3; the D is unclear. The CDR3 runs 16 residues. Trimming removed 1 base from V and 4 bases from J, with 15 bases in between. Written as DNA, the CDR3 is TGTGCCAGCAGTTTAGAGGGTGCAGGTGGGGCAGATACGCAGTATTTT. As protein: CASSLEGAGGADTQYF.

This clonotype appeared a few times. This sequence joins TRBV25-1 and TRBJ2-7; 7 bases agree with TRBD2. The junction had 9 bases not matched to a gene; V was cut back by 5 bases and J by 5 bases. This CDR3 region has 14 residues. The germline CDR1 and CDR2 sequences are MGHDK and SYGVNS. The CDR3, as DNA: TGTGCCAGCAGTCCGCGGCGGGAGTTCAACGAGCAGTACTTC. Amino acid sequence: CASSPRREFNEQYF.

This clonotype was observed at least ten times. This rearrangement joins TRBV4-3 to TRBJ1-1, with TRBD1 as a possible D gene (5 bases). The CDR3 spans 14 residues. Trimming removed 1 base at V and 4 bases at J, with 10 bases between. Germline CDR1 is LGHNA and CDR2 is YSLEER. CDR3 loop: CASSQVPGGTEAFF. CDR3 coding DNA: TGCGCCAGCAGCCAAGTGCCGGGGGGCACTGAAGCTTTCTTT.

This clonotype has ten or more counts. The V and J genes are TRBV12-3 or TRBV12-4 and TRBJ2-7; D is perhaps TRBD1 or TRBD2 (6 bases each). Deletions cut 5 bases from V and 9 bases from J, with 20 bases between. This CDR3 comprises 14 residues. The DNA for the CDR3 is TGTGCCAGCAGTAGCTGGTTGGGGGGCTTAGGGCAGTACTTC. Translation: CASSSWLGGLGQYF.

In the case of this clonotype: One base away lies a much larger clone, so this may be a sequencing read error. This chain uses TRBV29-1 with TRBJ2-5; D may match TRBD1 or TRBD2 (5 bases each). The CDR3 runs 12 residues. Germline values: CDR1 SQVTM, CDR2 ANQGSEA. The CDR3 loop reads CSVEGRQGTQYF. The CDR3 DNA follows: TGCAGCGTTGAGGGACGGCAAGGGACCCAGTACTTC.

This clonotype was observed at least ten times. The CDR3 loop is CASSKGGVSPLHF. Written as DNA, the CDR3 is TGCGCCAGCAGCAAGGGTGGGGTTTCACCCCTCCACTTT. The J gene is TRBJ1-6, the V gene TRBV5-1; no firm D call. Germline CDR1 and CDR2: SGHRS and YFSETQ. V was trimmed by 4 bases and J by 9 bases, leaving 11 bases between them. The CDR3 spans 13 residues. Full variable domain (missing parts from reference TRBV5-1 and TRBJ1-6): KAGVTQTPRYLIKTRGQQVTLSCSPISGHRSVSWYQQTPGQGLQFLFEYFSETQRNKGNFPGRFSGRQFSNSRSEMNVSTLELGDSALYLCASSKGGVSPLHFGNGTRLTVT.

This clonotype was counted ten times or more. V usage is TRBV4-1 and J usage is TRBJ1-2; D might be TRBD1 (5 bases). V shed 0 bases and J shed 4 bases, with 21 bases lying between them. The CDR3 sequence is 18 residues long. Germline CDR1 is MGHRA and CDR2 is YSYEKL. CDR3 sequence (DNA): TGCGCCAGCAGCCAAGAAGGTTGGGGGACGGCCATGAGCTATGGCTACACCTTC. Translation: CASSQEGWGTAMSYGYTF.

There are many counts of this clonotype. V usage is TRBV5-4 and J usage is TRBJ2-2, with D possibly being TRBD1 (5 bases). Germline assignment: CDR1 SGHNT and CDR2 YYREEE (reference sequence). The CDR3 is made up of 13 amino acids. Trimming took off 1 base at V and 5 bases at J, with 6 bases between the two ends. CDR3 DNA sequence: TGTGCCAGCAGCTTGAAGGGGACCGGGGAGCTGTTTTTT. This encodes CASSLKGTGELFF.

The chain uses TRBV7-8 and TRBJ1-1, with a possible D match to TRBD1 (6 bases). CDR3 length: 14 amino acids. CDR1 and CDR2 from the germline V gene are SGHVS and FQNEAQ. Trimming took 8 bases from V and 2 from J, leaving 15 bases between them. The CDR3: CASGGRGRNTEAFF. CDR3 bases: TGTGCCAGCGGGGGGCGGGGACGAAACACTGAAGCTTTCTTT.

This clonotype was observed many times. The CDR3 reads CASSLQDGPLDSPLHF. CDR3 bases: TGTGCCAGCAGCTTACAAGACGGCCCTTTGGATTCACCCCTCCACTTT. The chain carries TRBV9 and TRBJ1-6; no clear D. The CDR3 is made up of 16 amino acids. Between the trimmed V and J ends, which lost 4 bases and 8 bases, there was a span of 19 bases. The germline V gene has CDR1 SGDLS and CDR2 YYNGEE.

The sample holds many counts of this clonotype. The CDR3 bases are TGTGCCAGCAGCACCCAGGGGATAGGAAACACCATATATTTT. Its protein is CASSTQGIGNTIYF. The chain joins TRBV7-9 to TRBJ1-3; a weak D match, TRBD1 (6 bases). The germline V gene has CDR1 SEHNR and CDR2 FQNEAQ (reference sequence). The CDR3 consists of 14 residues. Trimming stripped 5 bases from V and 4 bases from J, with 12 bases between. The whole variable domain, filled in from reference TRBV7-9 and TRBJ1-3, reads DTGVSQNPRHKITKRGQNVTFRCDPISEHNRLYWYRQTLGQGPEFLTYFQNEAQLEKSRLLSDRFSAERPKGSFSTLEIQRTEQGDSAMYLCASSTQGIGNTIYFGEGSWLTVV.

This clonotype appeared many times. The chain combines TRBV4-3 with TRBJ1-1; 7 bases fit TRBD1. The ends lost 0 bases at V and 11 bases at J; junction bases unmatched: 6. Germline V gives CDR1 LGHNA, CDR2 YSLEER. The CDR3 has 13 amino acids. The CDR3 region is CASSQENGGGAFF. The CDR3 coding sequence is TGCGCCAGCAGCCAAGAGAATGGAGGGGGCGCTTTCTTT.

This clonotype has a count of ten or more. V and J are TRBV7-9 and TRBJ1-2, with 10 bases identical to TRBD1. Germline trimming cut 5 bases from V and 4 bases from J; bases unmatched to any gene: 13. The germline V gene encodes CDR1 SEHNR and CDR2 FQNEAQ (reference sequence). The CDR3 is made up of 17 amino acids. CDR3 region: CASSPGQGGLKAYGYTF. Here the CDR3 DNA reads TGTGCCAGCAGCCCAGGACAGGGGGGACTCAAAGCCTATGGCTACACCTTC.

At least ten counts were recorded for this clonotype. The chain employs TRBV9 and TRBJ1-2; D unclear. The V gene's germline CDR1 is SGDLS and CDR2 YYNGEE. This CDR3 spans 14 amino acids. Trimming cost V 2 bases and J 6 bases, with 14 bases left between them. The CDR3 region has the DNA TGTGCCAGCAGCGTGGCGGAGCCTGGGCATGGCTACACCTTC. It codes for CASSVAEPGHGYTF.